This entry lists 23 T cell receptor beta chains sequenced from one sample in a study of blood T cell repertoires in COVID-19. The repertoire was sequenced with immunoSEQ multiplex PCR; TCRdb's copy has only in-frame clones and lacks some. The sample carries a few hundred thousand clones, about 80% recorded once. Input material: PBMCs or T cells enriched from blood (not recorded which). Source of these receptors: a middle-aged woman with acute COVID-19.

This chain connects TRBV12-3 or TRBV12-4 to TRBJ1-3; no firm D call. The ends were cut back, 9 bases at V and 1 base at J, with 7 bases in the middle. CDR3 length: 12 residues. The CDR3 reads CASRGSGNTIYF. The CDR3 DNA reads as TGTGCCAGTAGAGGATCTGGAAACACCATATATTTT.

The chain couples TRBV18 to TRBJ2-7, with a tentative D call TRBD2 (7 bases). The V end was cut by 4 bases, the J end by 2 bases, with 27 bases between. Germline-derived CDR1 and CDR2 are KGHSH and LQKENI. The CDR3 extends over 19 amino acids. As DNA, the CDR3 is TGTGCCAGCTCACTAATGGGAACTGCCGGGGGGCCTTTAACCTACGAGCAGTACTTC. Amino acids: CASSLMGTAGGPLTYEQYF.

The chain is built from TRBV6-5 and TRBJ1-1; the D is unclear. V lost 9 bases and J lost 0, with 11 bases in between. CDR1 and CDR2 (germline): MNHEY, SVGAGI. This CDR3 region has 13 residues. CDR3 protein: CASKRTLNTEAFF. CDR3 in DNA: TGTGCCAGTAAGAGGACTCTGAACACTGAAGCTTTCTTT.

This clone was recorded a few times. V usage is TRBV10-3 and J usage is TRBJ2-1; no firm D call. The CDR3 has 14 residues. CDR1 ENHRY and CDR2 SYGVKD come from the germline V gene. V was cut by 0 bases and J by 9 bases, with 12 bases left in between. The CDR3 sequence: CAISESSRGSEQFF. DNA for the CDR3: TGTGCCATCAGTGAGTCCTCTCGTGGCAGTGAGCAGTTCTTC.

The chain uses TRBV19 and TRBJ1-4, with 9 bases matching TRBD1. The V segment lost 4 bases and the J segment 0 bases; nucleotides outside the gene matches: 6. Germline CDR1 LNHDA, CDR2 SQIVND (reference sequence). The CDR3 loop spans 17 amino acids. The CDR3 coding sequence is TGTGCCAGTAGTAGGGGACAGGGAACCTCAACTAATGAAAAACTGTTTTTT. Translation gives CASSRGQGTSTNEKLFF.

This chain uses TRBV7-3 with TRBJ2-3; 11 nucleotides line up with TRBD1. The CDR3 is 16 residues long. Germline CDR1 and CDR2: SGHTA and FQGTGA. J gave up 6 bases and V 2 bases, and 7 bases lay outside the gene matches. The CDR3, as DNA: TGTGCCAGCAGCTTAGACGGACAGGGGGCGCATGATACGCAGTATTTT. Translation gives CASSLDGQGAHDTQYF.

V is TRBV19 and J is TRBJ1-4; the D gene is possibly TRBD1 (5 bases). The CDR3 length is 14 residues. CDR1 LNHDA and CDR2 SQIVND come from the germline V gene (reference sequence). V was shortened by 3 bases and J by 7 bases, with 12 bases between the two germline ends. Here the CDR3 reads CASSIQGYVEKLFF. The CDR3 region has the DNA TGTGCCAGTAGTATTCAGGGTTACGTTGAAAAACTGTTTTTT.

The chain uses TRBV10-2 and TRBJ1-2; D might be TRBD1 (6 bases). Germline CDR1 and CDR2: WSHSY and SAAADI. Between the trimmed V and J ends, which lost 3 bases and 2 bases, there was a span of 10 bases. The CDR3 extends over 14 amino acids. CDR3 DNA sequence: TGCGCCAGCAGTGATTCAGGGGTGAACTATGGCTACACCTTC. Amino acid sequence: CASSDSGVNYGYTF.

This clone was picked up one time. The V call is TRBV3-1 (or the pseudogene TRBV3-2), the J call TRBJ1-4; 8 bases are a match to TRBD1. Germline CDR1 reads LGHDT; CDR2 reads YNNKEL (reference sequence). The CDR3 totals 16 residues. V lost 1 base to trimming and J lost 8 bases; unmatched junction nucleotides: 9. As DNA, the CDR3 is TGTGCCAGCAGCCAAGGAGTTTATACAGGGGGAGAAAAACTGTTTTTT. Encoded protein: CASSQGVYTGGEKLFF.

The CDR3, as DNA: TGTGCCACCAGCAGCGGGGGACTCAATACGCAGTATTTT. It codes for CATSSGGLNTQYF. The chain employs TRBV15 and TRBJ2-3, with D tentatively TRBD2 (6 bases). The V end lost 3 bases, the J end lost 7 bases, and 11 bases lay between the germline ends. The CDR3 sequence is 13 residues long. The germline V gene encodes CDR1 LNHNV and CDR2 YYDKDF (reference sequence).

J is TRBJ1-2 and V is TRBV2, with 8 bases that match TRBD1. This CDR3 is 12 amino acids long. CDR1 SNHLY and CDR2 FYNNEI come from the germline V gene. V lost 6 bases to trimming and J lost 8 bases; unmatched junction nucleotides: 5. The CDR3, as DNA: TGTGCCAGCAGCGACAGGGGTAGGGGCTACACCTTC. Its protein product is CASSDRGRGYTF.

This clone has a single count. This rearrangement joins TRBV15 to TRBJ1-4; possible D gene TRBD1, 6 bases. There are 18 residues in the CDR3. Trimming shortened V by 0 bases and J by 8 bases, and 22 bases separated the two germline ends. Germline CDR1 and CDR2: LNHNV and YYDKDF (reference sequence). The CDR3 DNA reads TGTGCCACCAGCAGAGACCTTCGACAGGCCGGATTAGACGAAAAACTGTTTTTT. This encodes CATSRDLRQAGLDEKLFF.

The rearrangement links TRBV5-8 to TRBJ2-1; 16 nucleotides line up with TRBD2. Looked up from germline, CDR1 is SGHTS and CDR2 is YDEGEE. The CDR3 totals 17 residues. V shed 4 bases and J 12 bases; nucleotides not matched to a gene: 13. The CDR3 bases are TGTGCCAGCAGCCCCGGGACTAGCGGGAGGGGTCTAATTTTGCAGTTCTTC. This gives the protein CASSPGTSGRGLILQFF.

V and J are TRBV19 and TRBJ1-3; D gene unclear. This CDR3 region has 13 residues. V was trimmed by 6 bases and J by 0 bases, leaving 6 bases between them. The germline V gene encodes CDR1 LNHDA and CDR2 SQIVND (reference sequence). Written as DNA, the CDR3 is TGTGCCAGTAGGGTCGGCTCTGGAAACACCATATATTTT. Translation gives CASRVGSGNTIYF.

The chain carries TRBV3-1 (or the pseudogene TRBV3-2) and TRBJ2-2; no definite D call. Germline V gene data show CDR1 as LGHDT and CDR2 as YNNKEL (reference sequence). Trimming left V 3 bases short and J 10 bases short, with 9 bases between. The CDR3 runs 12 residues. The CDR3 coding sequence is TGTGCCAGCAGCCAGGTTCAACAGGAGCTGTTTTTT. Amino acid sequence: CASSQVQQELFF.

The V gene is TRBV11-2, the J gene TRBJ2-7; 8 bases line up with TRBD2. This CDR3 has 16 residues. The V gene's germline CDR1 is SGHAT and CDR2 FQNNGV. V lost 4 bases, J lost 0 bases, and 8 bases stayed unmatched. The DNA of the CDR3 is TGTGCCAGCAGCTCGCTTAGCGGGGCAAGCTCCTACGAGCAGTACTTC. Amino acid sequence: CASSSLSGASSYEQYF.

J is TRBJ1-1 and V is TRBV18; D possibly corresponds to TRBD1 (6 bases). Trimming cost V 5 bases and J 2 bases, with 12 bases left between them. The germline V gene encodes CDR1 KGHSH and CDR2 LQKENI. This CDR3 has 14 amino acids. CDR3 coding DNA: TGTGCCAGCTCAAGACAGGACCTCAACACTGAAGCTTTCTTT. It encodes CASSRQDLNTEAFF.

The rearrangement links TRBV7-3 to TRBJ1-5; perhaps TRBD1 as D (6 bases). CDR1 is SGHTA, CDR2 FQGTGA, per germline. The length of the CDR3 is 19 residues. Trimming stripped 4 bases from V and 2 bases from J, with 24 bases between. The CDR3 region is CASSSPQFLGGQRNQPQHF. CDR3 nucleotide sequence: TGTGCCAGCAGCTCCCCACAGTTTCTCGGTGGACAGCGCAATCAGCCCCAGCATTTT.

This chain links TRBV6-2 or TRBV6-3 with TRBJ1-5, with D maybe TRBD1 (6 bases). Germline V gene data show CDR1 as MNHEY and CDR2 as SVGEGT. The V end was cut by 4 bases, the J end by 3 bases, with 10 bases between. The CDR3 loop spans 14 amino acids. Written as DNA, the CDR3 is TGTGCCAGCAGTTTCGGACAGCACAATCAGCCCCAGCATTTT. It encodes CASSFGQHNQPQHF.

This chain uses TRBV6-5 with TRBJ2-1, with 9 nucleotides matching TRBD1. Per the germline V gene, CDR1 is MNHEY and CDR2 is SVGAGI. Trimming at V came to 6 bases and at J to 5 bases, leaving 5 bases not matched to a gene. The CDR3 loop spans 14 amino acids. This CDR3 reads CASRTQGANNEQFF. The CDR3 DNA reads TGTGCCAGCAGGACACAGGGGGCCAACAATGAGCAGTTCTTC.

V is TRBV7-2 and J is TRBJ1-1; maybe TRBD1 (6 bases). The germline V gene encodes CDR1 SGHTA and CDR2 FQGNSA. The CDR3 has 13 amino acids. The germline V and J ends were trimmed by 2 bases and 9 bases, with 13 bases remaining between them. CDR3 loop: CASSLSYRAKAFF. In DNA, the CDR3 is TGTGCCAGCAGCTTATCCTACAGGGCGAAAGCTTTCTTT.

The genes are TRBV5-1 and TRBJ2-1; D perhaps matches TRBD2 (6 bases). Germline-derived CDR1 and CDR2 are SGHRS and YFSETQ. Between the trimmed V and J ends, which lost 4 bases and 4 bases, there was a span of 12 bases. The CDR3 contains 14 residues. The CDR3 here is CASSLGTAYNEQFF. The CDR3 nucleotides read TGCGCCAGCAGCCTCGGGACTGCATACAATGAGCAGTTCTTC.

The rearrangement uses TRBV30 and TRBJ2-5; 9 nucleotides match TRBD2. Germline CDR1 and CDR2: GTSNPN and SVGIG (reference sequence). The CDR3 has 15 amino acids. Unmatched junction bases numbered 6, after V lost 0 bases and J lost 4 bases. CDR3: CAWSVSGSVRETQYF. The CDR3 DNA follows: TGTGCCTGGAGTGTTAGCGGGAGCGTGAGAGAGACCCAGTACTTC.